This TCR beta chain derives from a study of blood T cell repertoires in COVID-19. Overall study context: Collection of acute and convalescent COVID-19 samples took place in the United States, Italy and Spain. Nucleic acid was either cDNA or gDNA, and it came from T cells, B-cell-depleted T cells, or PBMCs.

Patients in Seattle were enrolled during active infection, then followed longitudinally. Study processing details: Reference gene primer amplification gave nucleated cell count estimates. TCRdb keeps only in-frame clones here, not all; method: immunoSEQ multiplex PCR. D and trimming come from the DNA, and the V and J calls and clone size come from that table. The table includes about 150,000 clones, around 90% detected once. The CDR3 is 13 amino acids. Germline-derived CDR1 and CDR2 are LNHDA and SQIVND (reference sequence). The ends were cut back, 6 bases at V and 6 bases at J, with 12 bases in the middle.

J is TRBJ1-5 and V is TRBV19; maybe TRBD1 (6 bases). The receptor's source is a human donor with COVID-19, enrolled during active disease. The donor label of this sample is uncertain. Material: peripheral blood. CDR3 sequence (DNA): TGTGCCAGTAGGGGGGCGCAAACTCAGCCCCAGCATTTT. Translated: CASRGAQTQPQHF.